The T cell receptor beta chain described here comes from a study of blood T cells in healthy people across ages. Investigators took 8.5 to 10 milliliters of peripheral blood from every donor. Per sample, extraction of total RNA gave at least 5.5 micrograms in every case. Then a second PCR, running about 6 to 11 cycles, was carried out with a sample-barcoded 5' primer and a J-beta primer mix. From the 5' RACE reads, TCRdb called clonotypes with MiXCR, one entry per CDR3 protein. The sample comprises some 1.6 million distinct CDR3 sequences, about 31% of which are singletons, and approximately 10% rests with the top ten. With V trimmed by 0 bases and J by 7 bases, 11 bases remained unmatched. This CDR3 comprises 17 residues. From germline, CDR1 is LNHNV and CDR2 YYDKDF (reference sequence).

The specimen was blood. The receptor was isolated from a woman aged 25 to 39 in good health. This chain joins TRBV15 and TRBJ2-3; 9 bases agree with TRBD2. The CDR3 region is CATSRDSLSSGRNTQYF. In DNA form, the CDR3 reads TGTGCCACCAGCAGAGATTCACTGAGTAGCGGGAGAAATACGCAGTATTTT.